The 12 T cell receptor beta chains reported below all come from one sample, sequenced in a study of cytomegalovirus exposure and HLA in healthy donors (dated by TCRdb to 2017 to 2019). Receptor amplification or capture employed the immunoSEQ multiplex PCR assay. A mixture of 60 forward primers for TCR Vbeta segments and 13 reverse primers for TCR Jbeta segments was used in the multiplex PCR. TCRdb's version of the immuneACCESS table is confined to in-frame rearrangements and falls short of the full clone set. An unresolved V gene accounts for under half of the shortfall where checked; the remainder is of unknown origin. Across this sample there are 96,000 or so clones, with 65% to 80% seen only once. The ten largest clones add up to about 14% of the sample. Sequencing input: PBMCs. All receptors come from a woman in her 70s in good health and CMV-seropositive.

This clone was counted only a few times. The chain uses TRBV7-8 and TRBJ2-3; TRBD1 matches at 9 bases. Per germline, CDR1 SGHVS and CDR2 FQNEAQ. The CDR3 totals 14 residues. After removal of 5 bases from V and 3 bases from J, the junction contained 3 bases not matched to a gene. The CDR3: CASSSGTGTDTQYF. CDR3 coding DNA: TGTGCCAGCAGCAGTGGGACAGGGACAGATACGCAGTATTTT.

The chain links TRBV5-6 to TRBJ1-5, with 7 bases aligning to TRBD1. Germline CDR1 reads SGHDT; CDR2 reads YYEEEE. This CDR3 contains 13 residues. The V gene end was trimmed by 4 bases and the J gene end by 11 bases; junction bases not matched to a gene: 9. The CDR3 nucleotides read TGTGCCAGCAGCACGACAGGGATCCAGTCCCAGCATTTT. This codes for CASSTTGIQSQHF.

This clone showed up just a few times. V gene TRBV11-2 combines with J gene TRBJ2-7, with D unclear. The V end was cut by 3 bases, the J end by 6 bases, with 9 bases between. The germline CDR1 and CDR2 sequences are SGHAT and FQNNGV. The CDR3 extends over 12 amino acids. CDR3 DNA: TGTGCCAGCAGCTTCGGAGTTAGCGAGCAGTACTTC. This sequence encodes CASSFGVSEQYF.

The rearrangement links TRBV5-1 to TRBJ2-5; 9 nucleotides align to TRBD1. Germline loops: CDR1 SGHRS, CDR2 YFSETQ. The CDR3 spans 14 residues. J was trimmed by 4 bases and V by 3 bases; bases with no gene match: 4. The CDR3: CASSSRQGGETQYF. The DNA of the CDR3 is TGCGCCAGCAGCTCGAGACAGGGGGGAGAGACCCAGTACTTC.

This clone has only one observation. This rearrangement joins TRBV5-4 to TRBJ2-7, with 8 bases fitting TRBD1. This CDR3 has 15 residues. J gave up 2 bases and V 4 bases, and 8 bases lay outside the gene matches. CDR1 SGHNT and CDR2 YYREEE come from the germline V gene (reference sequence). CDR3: CASSLSPQGAYEQYF. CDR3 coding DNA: TGTGCCAGCAGCCTCTCCCCACAGGGGGCCTACGAGCAGTACTTC.

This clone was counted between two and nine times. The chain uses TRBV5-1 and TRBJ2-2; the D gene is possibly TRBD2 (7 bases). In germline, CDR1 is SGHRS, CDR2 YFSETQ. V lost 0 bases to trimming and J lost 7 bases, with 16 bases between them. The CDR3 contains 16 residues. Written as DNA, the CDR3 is TGCGCCAGCAGCTTGGAGAACAGGGCGGGGGACGGGGAGCTGTTTTTT. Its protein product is CASSLENRAGDGELFF.

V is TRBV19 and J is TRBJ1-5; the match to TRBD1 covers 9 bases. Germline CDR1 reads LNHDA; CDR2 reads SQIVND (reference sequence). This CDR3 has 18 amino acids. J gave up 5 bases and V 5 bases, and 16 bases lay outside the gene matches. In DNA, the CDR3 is TGTGCCAGTAGTTGGCCCCCTCCCCCGGGACAGGGTGATCAGCCCCAGCATTTT. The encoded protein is CASSWPPPPGQGDQPQHF.

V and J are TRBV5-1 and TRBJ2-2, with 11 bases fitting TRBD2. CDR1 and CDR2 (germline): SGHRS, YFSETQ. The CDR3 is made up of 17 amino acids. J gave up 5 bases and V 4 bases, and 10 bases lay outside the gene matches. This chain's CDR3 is CASSPSTSGIGTGELFF. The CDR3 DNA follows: TGCGCCAGCAGCCCCTCGACTAGCGGGATAGGGACCGGGGAGCTGTTTTTT.

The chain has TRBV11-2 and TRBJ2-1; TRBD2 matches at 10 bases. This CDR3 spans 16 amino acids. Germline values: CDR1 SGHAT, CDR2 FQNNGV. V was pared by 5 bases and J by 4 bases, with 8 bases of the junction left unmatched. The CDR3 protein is CASSGPGLAMYNEQFF. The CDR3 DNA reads TGTGCCAGCAGCGGTCCGGGACTAGCGATGTACAATGAGCAGTTCTTC.

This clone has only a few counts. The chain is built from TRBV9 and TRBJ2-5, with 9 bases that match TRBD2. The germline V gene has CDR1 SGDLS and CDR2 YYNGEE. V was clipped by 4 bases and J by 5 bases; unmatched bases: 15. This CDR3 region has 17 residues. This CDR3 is CASSFQPIAGVGETQYF. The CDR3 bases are TGTGCCAGCAGCTTCCAACCCATAGCGGGGGTAGGGGAGACCCAGTACTTC.

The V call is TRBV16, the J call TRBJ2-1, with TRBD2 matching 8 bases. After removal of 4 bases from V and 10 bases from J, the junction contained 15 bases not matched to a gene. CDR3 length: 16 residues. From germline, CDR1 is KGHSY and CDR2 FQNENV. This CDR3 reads CASSLRPRGGEGEQFF. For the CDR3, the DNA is TGTGCCAGCAGCCTCCGCCCCCGGGGGGGAGAAGGAGAGCAGTTCTTC.

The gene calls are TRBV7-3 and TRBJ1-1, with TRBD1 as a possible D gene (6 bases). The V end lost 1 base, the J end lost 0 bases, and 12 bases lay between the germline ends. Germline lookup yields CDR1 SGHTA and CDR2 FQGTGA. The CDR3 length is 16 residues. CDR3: CASSLNFRGMNTEAFF. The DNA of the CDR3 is TGTGCCAGCAGCTTAAATTTCAGGGGAATGAACACTGAAGCTTTCTTT.